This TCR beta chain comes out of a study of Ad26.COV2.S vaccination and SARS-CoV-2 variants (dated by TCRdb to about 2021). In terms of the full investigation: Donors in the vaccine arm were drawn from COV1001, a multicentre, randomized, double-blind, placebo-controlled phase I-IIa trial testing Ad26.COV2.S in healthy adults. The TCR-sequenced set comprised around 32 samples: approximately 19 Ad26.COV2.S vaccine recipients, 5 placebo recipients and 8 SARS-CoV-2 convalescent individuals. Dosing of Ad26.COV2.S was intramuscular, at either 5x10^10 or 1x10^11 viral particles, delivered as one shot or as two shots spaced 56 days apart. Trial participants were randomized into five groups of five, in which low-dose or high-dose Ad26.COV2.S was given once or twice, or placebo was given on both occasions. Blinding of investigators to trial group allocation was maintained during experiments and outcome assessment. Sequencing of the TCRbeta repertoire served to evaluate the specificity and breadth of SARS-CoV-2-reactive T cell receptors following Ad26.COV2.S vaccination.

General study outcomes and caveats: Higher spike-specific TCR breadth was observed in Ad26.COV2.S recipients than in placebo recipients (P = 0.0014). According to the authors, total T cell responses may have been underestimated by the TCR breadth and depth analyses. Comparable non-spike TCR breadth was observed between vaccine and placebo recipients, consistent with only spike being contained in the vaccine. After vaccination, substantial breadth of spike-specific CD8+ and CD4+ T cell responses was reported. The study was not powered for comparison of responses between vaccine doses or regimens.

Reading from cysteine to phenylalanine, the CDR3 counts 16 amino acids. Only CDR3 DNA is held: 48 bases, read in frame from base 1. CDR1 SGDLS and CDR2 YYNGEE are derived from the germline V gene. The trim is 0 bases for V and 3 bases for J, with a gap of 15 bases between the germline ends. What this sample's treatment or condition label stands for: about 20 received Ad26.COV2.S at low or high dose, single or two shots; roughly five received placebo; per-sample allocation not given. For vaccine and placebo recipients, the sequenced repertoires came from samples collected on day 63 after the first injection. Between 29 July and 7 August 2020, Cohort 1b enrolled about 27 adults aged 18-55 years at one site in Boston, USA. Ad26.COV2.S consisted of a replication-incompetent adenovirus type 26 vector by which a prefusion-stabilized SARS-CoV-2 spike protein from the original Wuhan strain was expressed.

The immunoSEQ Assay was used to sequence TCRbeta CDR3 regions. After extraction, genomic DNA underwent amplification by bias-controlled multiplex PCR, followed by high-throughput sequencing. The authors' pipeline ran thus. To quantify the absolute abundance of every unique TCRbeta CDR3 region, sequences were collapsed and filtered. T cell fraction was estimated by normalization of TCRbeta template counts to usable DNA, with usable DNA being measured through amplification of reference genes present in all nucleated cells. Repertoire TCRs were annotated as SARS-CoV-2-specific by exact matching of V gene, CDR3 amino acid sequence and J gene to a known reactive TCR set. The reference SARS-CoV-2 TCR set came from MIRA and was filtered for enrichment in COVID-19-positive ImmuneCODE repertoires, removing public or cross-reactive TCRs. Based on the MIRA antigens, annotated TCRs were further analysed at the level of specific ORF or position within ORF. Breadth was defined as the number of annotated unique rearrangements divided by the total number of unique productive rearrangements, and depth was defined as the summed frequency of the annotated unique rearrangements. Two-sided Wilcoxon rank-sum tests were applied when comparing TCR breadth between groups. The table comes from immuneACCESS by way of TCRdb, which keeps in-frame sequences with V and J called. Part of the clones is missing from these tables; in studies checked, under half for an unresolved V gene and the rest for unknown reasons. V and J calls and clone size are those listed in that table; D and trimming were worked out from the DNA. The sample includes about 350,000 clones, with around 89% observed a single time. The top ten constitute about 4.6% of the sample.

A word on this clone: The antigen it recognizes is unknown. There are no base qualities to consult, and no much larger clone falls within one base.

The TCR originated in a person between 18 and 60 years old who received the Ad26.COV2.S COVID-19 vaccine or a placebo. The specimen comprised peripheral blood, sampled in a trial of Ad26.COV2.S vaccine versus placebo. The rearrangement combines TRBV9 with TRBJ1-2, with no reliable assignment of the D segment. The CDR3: CASSVANSGDHYGYTF. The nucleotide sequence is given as TGTGCCAGCAGCGTAGCCAATTCGGGTGATCACTATGGCTACACCTTC.